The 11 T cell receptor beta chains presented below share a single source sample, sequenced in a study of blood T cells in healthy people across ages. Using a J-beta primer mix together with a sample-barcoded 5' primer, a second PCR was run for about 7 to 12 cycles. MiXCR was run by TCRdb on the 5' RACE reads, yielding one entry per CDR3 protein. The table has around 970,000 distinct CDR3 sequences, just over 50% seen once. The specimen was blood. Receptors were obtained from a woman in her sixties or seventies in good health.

The CDR3 sequence is CASRPDRIYGYTF. The CDR3 DNA follows: TGTGCCAGCAGACCCGACAGAATCTATGGCTACACCTTC. The chain recombines TRBV6-5 with TRBJ1-2; possibly TRBD1 for D (5 bases). Trimming left V 6 bases short and J 4 bases short, with 12 bases between. The length of the CDR3 is 13 residues. From germline, CDR1 is MNHEY and CDR2 SVGAGI.

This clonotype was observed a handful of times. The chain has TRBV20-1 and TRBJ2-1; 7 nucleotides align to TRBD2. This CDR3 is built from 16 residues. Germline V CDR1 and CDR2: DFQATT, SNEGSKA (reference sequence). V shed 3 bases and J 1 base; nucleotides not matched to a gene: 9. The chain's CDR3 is CSARAKRDESYNEQFF. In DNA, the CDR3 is TGCAGTGCTAGGGCTAAGCGGGACGAATCCTACAATGAGCAGTTCTTC.

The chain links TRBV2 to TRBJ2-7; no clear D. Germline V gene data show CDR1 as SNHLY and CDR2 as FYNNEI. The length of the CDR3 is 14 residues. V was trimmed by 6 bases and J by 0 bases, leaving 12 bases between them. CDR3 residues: CASRNPRSSYEQYF. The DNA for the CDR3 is TGTGCCAGCAGAAACCCTAGGAGCTCCTACGAGCAGTACTTC.

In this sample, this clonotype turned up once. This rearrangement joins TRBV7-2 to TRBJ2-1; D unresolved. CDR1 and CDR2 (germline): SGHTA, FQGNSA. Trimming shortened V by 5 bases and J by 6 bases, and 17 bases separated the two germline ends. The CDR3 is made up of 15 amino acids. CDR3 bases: TGTGCCAGCAGCCGATGGGGTCCTCCTGGCAATGAGCAGTTCTTC. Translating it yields CASSRWGPPGNEQFF. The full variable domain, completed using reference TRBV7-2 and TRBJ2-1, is GAGVSQSPSNKVTEKGKDVELRCDPISGHTALYWYRQSLGQGLEFLIYFQGNSAPDKSGLPSDRFSAERTGGSVSTLTIQRTQQEDSAVYLCASSRWGPPGNEQFFGPGTRLTVL.

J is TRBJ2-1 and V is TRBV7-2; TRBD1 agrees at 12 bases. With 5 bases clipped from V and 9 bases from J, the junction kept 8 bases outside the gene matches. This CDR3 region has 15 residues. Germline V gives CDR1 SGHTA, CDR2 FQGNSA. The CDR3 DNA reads TGTGCCAGCAGCCCAGGGACAGGGGGCACGGTTGAGCAGTTCTTC. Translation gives CASSPGTGGTVEQFF.

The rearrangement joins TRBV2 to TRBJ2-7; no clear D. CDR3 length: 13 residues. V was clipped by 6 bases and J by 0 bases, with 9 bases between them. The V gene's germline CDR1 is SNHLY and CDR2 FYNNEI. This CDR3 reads CASRPDLSYEQYF. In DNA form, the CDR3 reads TGTGCCAGCAGGCCAGATCTCTCCTACGAGCAGTACTTC.

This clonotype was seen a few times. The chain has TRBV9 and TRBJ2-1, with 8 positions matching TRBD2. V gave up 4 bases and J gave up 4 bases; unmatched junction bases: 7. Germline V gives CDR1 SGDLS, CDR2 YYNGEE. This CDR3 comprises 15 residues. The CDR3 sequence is CASSPLGGGYNEQFF. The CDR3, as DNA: TGTGCCAGCAGCCCCCTCGGGGGGGGGTACAATGAGCAGTTCTTC. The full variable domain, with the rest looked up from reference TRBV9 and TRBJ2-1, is DSGVTQTPKHLITATGQRVTLRCSPRSGDLSVYWYQQSLDQGLQFLIQYYNGEERAKGNILERFSAQQFPDLHSELNLSSLELGDSALYFCASSPLGGGYNEQFFGPGTRLTVL.

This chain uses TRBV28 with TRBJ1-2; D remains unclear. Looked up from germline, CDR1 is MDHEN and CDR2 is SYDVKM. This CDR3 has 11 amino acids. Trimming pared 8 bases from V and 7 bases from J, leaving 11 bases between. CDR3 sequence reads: CASSPQIGYTF. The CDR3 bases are TGTGCCAGCTCCCCCCAGATTGGCTACACCTTC.

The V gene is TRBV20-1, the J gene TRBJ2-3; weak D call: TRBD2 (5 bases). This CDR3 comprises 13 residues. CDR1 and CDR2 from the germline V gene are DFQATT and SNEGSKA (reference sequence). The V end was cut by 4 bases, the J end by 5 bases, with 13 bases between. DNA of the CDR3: TGCAGTGCTACCCGGGAAGCACAAGATACGCAGTATTTT. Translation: CSATREAQDTQYF.

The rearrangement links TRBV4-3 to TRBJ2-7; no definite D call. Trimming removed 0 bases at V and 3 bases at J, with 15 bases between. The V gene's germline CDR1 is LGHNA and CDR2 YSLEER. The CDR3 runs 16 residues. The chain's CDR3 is CASSQDRAVGFYEQYF. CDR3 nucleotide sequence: TGCGCCAGCAGCCAAGATCGGGCGGTGGGGTTCTACGAGCAGTACTTC.

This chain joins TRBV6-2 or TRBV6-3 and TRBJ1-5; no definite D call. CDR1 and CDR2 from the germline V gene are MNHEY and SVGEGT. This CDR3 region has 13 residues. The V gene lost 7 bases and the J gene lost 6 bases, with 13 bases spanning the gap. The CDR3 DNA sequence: TGTGCCAGCACCAGACCCGTGGGTCAGCCCCAGCATTTT. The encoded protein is CASTRPVGQPQHF.